This T cell receptor beta chain appears in the sequencing data of a study of shared clonotypes between healthy human individuals. Per the original methods: With immunoSEQ giving junction-only sequences and no quality scores, filtering differed. Sequencing was performed with immunoSEQ multiplex PCR; in TCRdb, only in-frame clones are kept and a portion is missing. The V and J calls and clone size are taken from that table; D and trimming were inferred from the DNA. The sample shows around 430,000 clones, around 79% of them seen only once. Trimming cost V 6 bases and J 5 bases; bases outside gene matches: 14. The germline gives CDR1 SNHLY, CDR2 FYNNEI. This CDR3 has 16 amino acids.

The chain links TRBV2 to TRBJ2-5; 8 nucleotides line up with TRBD2. This sequence originates from a woman between 40 and 50 years old in good health. Some clones in this sample may be carry-over from other donors' samples. Material for sequencing was PBMCs. As DNA, the CDR3 is TGTGCCAGCAGCGTCACTAGCGGACGGGTGGGGGAGACCCAGTACTTC. Protein sequence: CASSVTSGRVGETQYF. Filled out from reference TRBV2 and TRBJ2-5, the complete variable domain reads EPEVTQTPSHQVTQMGQEVILRCVPISNHLYFYWYRQILGQKVEFLVSFYNNEISEKSEIFDDQFSVERPDGSNFTLKIRSTKLEDSAMYFCASSVTSGRVGETQYFGPGTRLLVL.